These 6 T cell receptor beta chains came from one sample sequenced in a study of identical twins. TCRdb used MiXCR to reprocess the 5' RACE reads, holding one entry per CDR3 protein. The sample holds hundreds of thousands of distinct CDR3 sequences, 15% to 20% seen once. This sample also belongs to another study, concerning T cells expressing NK-cell markers.

Input material: PBMCs. The receptors were gathered from a woman younger than 30 in good health.

This clonotype was recorded a few times. The CDR3 is CASSPEGKGYGYTF. CDR3 DNA: TGCGCCAGCAGCCCGGAGGGGAAAGGCTATGGCTACACCTTC. The rearrangement joins TRBV5-1 to TRBJ1-2; D might be TRBD1 (5 bases). Trimming removed 4 bases at V and 4 bases at J, with 14 bases between. Germline CDR1 is SGHRS and CDR2 is YFSETQ. This CDR3 is built from 14 residues.

The chain couples TRBV20-1 to TRBJ2-3; TRBD2 aligns across 7 bases. The germline CDR1 and CDR2 sequences are DFQATT and SNEGSKA (reference sequence). V trimming: 3 bases; J trimming: 0 bases; junction bases outside the gene matches: 6. The CDR3 has 15 residues. The CDR3 sequence is CSARGRAVSTDTQYF. DNA for the CDR3: TGCAGTGCTAGGGGGAGGGCGGTCAGCACAGATACGCAGTATTTT.

V is TRBV19 and J is TRBJ2-7, with 8 bases that match TRBD1. Germline V gene data show CDR1 as LNHDA and CDR2 as SQIVND (reference sequence). The CDR3 has 14 residues. V shed 3 bases and J 7 bases; nucleotides not matched to a gene: 8. CDR3 bases: TGTGCCAGTAGTATCTCCCAGGGGGCGAGGGAGCAGTACTTC. Its protein product is CASSISQGAREQYF.

This clonotype was observed a handful of times. V gene TRBV10-3 combines with J gene TRBJ2-5; TRBD1 is a possible D gene (5 bases). This CDR3 region has 16 residues. The V gene lost 2 bases and the J gene lost 5 bases, with 18 bases spanning the gap. Germline V gene sequence: CDR1 ENHRY, CDR2 SYGVKD. CDR3 residues: CAISEPSKGERETQYF. The DNA for the CDR3 is TGTGCCATCAGTGAGCCTTCGAAAGGGGAAAGGGAGACCCAGTACTTC.

This clonotype was detected a few times. The V and J genes are TRBV10-3 and TRBJ2-7; 10 bases match TRBD1. V dropped 6 bases and J dropped 5; count of bases not matched to a gene: 10. Germline V lookup: CDR1 ENHRY, CDR2 SYGVKD. The CDR3 has 15 residues. CDR3 nucleotide sequence: TGTGCCATCAGCCTTCCGGGACAGGGGAATCACGAGCAGTACTTC. It is translated as CAISLPGQGNHEQYF.

This clonotype was detected only a few times. A much larger clone differs from this one at a single base, so this may be a read error. This chain links TRBV4-2 with TRBJ2-5; D unresolved. The germline V gene has CDR1 LGHNA and CDR2 YNFKEQ. V lost 0 bases and J 0 bases, leaving 2 bases between the germline ends. This CDR3 spans 13 amino acids. CDR3 DNA sequence: TGTGCCAGCAGCCAAGACTACCAAGAGACCCAGTACTTC. This encodes CASSQDYQETQYF.